The 8 T cell receptor beta chains below all came from one sample that was sequenced in a study of blood T cell repertoires in COVID-19. Assay: immunoSEQ multiplex PCR; the TCRdb copy retains only in-frame clones and omits some. The table includes 300,000 to 450,000 clones, 70% to 85% detected once. Material: peripheral blood. The receptors shown here come from a human donor with acute or convalescent COVID-19. The donor label of this sample is uncertain.

The chain uses TRBV6-1 and TRBJ1-1, with D maybe TRBD1 (5 bases). The CDR3 totals 13 residues. V was clipped by 2 bases and J by 6 bases, with 10 bases between them. CDR1 is MNHNS, CDR2 SASEGT, per germline. DNA of the CDR3: TGTGCCAGCAGTGAATGGAGGGGATCTGAAGCTTTCTTT. This encodes CASSEWRGSEAFF.

This clone was detected only once. The CDR3 here is CASSPPGIKPQHF. DNA of the CDR3: TGTGCCAGCTCACCCCCGGGGATAAAGCCCCAGCATTTT. The chain couples TRBV18 to TRBJ1-5; unclear D gene. Germline lookup yields CDR1 KGHSH and CDR2 LQKENI. The V and J ends lost 3 bases and 8 bases respectively, with 11 bases between them. The CDR3 loop spans 13 amino acids.

This rearrangement joins TRBV28 to TRBJ2-2; TRBD2 matches at 7 bases. The CDR3 loop spans 15 amino acids. The trim removed 8 bases at V and 1 base at J, leaving 7 bases unmatched. Germline lookup yields CDR1 MDHEN and CDR2 SYDVKM. CDR3 amino acids: CASFLGGGNTGELFF. In DNA form, the CDR3 reads TGTGCCAGCTTTTTGGGCGGGGGGAACACCGGGGAGCTGTTTTTT.

The chain employs TRBV23-1 and TRBJ2-3, with D possibly TRBD2 on 6 matching bases. TRBV23-1 is identified as an open reading frame with a role that is uncertain. The CDR3 spans 16 residues. Trimming pared 8 bases from V and 0 bases from J, leaving 18 bases between. The CDR3 reads CASWRDQTGSTDTQYF. The CDR3 DNA follows: TGCGCCAGCTGGAGGGACCAAACGGGTAGCACAGATACGCAGTATTTT.

The J gene is TRBJ2-1, the V gene TRBV15; D is ambiguous. The V gene's germline CDR1 is LNHNV and CDR2 YYDKDF (reference sequence). Trimming shortened V by 1 base and J by 0 bases, and 7 bases separated the two germline ends. This CDR3 spans 15 amino acids. In DNA form, the CDR3 reads TGTGCCACCAGCAGAGCGATGAGCTCCTACAATGAGCAGTTCTTC. It is translated as CATSRAMSSYNEQFF.

The rearrangement uses TRBV28 and TRBJ1-6; 7 nucleotides agree with TRBD1. Germline values: CDR1 MDHEN, CDR2 SYDVKM. This CDR3 has 15 amino acids. The J segment lost 14 bases and the V segment lost 0 bases, leaving 10 bases of the junction unmatched. The CDR3 loop is CASSLWDRPQEALHF. In DNA form, the CDR3 reads TGTGCCAGCAGTTTATGGGACAGGCCTCAAGAGGCCCTCCACTTT.

Note on this clone: The junction does not match germline at one end; this may be a read error. The chain uses TRBV5-1 and TRBJ1-1; the match to TRBD1 covers 10 bases. The CDR3 has 16 residues. Per germline, CDR1 SGHRS and CDR2 YFSETQ. As DNA, the CDR3 is TGCGCCAGCAGCACGGACAGGGGGAATATGAATACTGAAGCTTTCTTT. Translation: CASSTDRGNMNTEAFF.

Regarding this clone: Other DNA sequences in this sample translate to the same CDR3. J is TRBJ2-7 and V is TRBV7-9; 11 bases map to TRBD1. The CDR3 extends over 14 amino acids. V shed 5 bases, J shed 5 bases, and the junction held 5 bases outside the gene matches. Germline V gene sequence: CDR1 SEHNR, CDR2 FQNEAQ (reference sequence). The CDR3 here is CASSLGQGADEQYF. CDR3 nucleotide sequence: TGTGCCAGCAGCCTCGGACAGGGGGCGGACGAGCAGTACTTC.